This is a list of T cell receptor beta chains from one sample in a study of control samples from healthy donors and cancer patients. Assay used: immunoSEQ multiplex PCR; TCRdb lists only in-frame clones, some missing. The sample consists of about 130,000 clones, roughly 92% of them appearing once. The sequenced sample consisted of PBMCs. The receptor set was obtained from an elderly man with head and neck cancer. CDR3s include the opening cysteine and the closing phenylalanine or tryptophan. Each record gives: V gene, D gene, J gene, clone size, CDR3 length, CDR3 DNA, CDR3 protein. The D gene is left open where the match is weak. Expanded clones are given a class, and other clones once, few, many or no size at all.

V gene: TRBV12-3/TRBV12-4
D gene: .
J gene: TRBJ1-5
clone size: .
CDR3 length: 11
CDR3 DNA: TGTGCCAGCAGTCTTAATCAGCCCCAGCATTTT
CDR3 protein: CASSLNQPQHF

V gene: TRBV19
D gene: TRBD2
J gene: TRBJ2-2
clone size: .
CDR3 length: 16
CDR3 DNA: TGTGCCAGTAGTAGCAGACTAGCGGGGGACACCGGGGAGCTGTTTTTT
CDR3 protein: CASSSRLAGDTGELFF

V gene: TRBV18
D gene: .
J gene: TRBJ2-1
clone size: .
CDR3 length: 15
CDR3 DNA: TGTGCCAGCTCACCAGGGGAAGGCTCCTACAATGAGCAGTTCTTC
CDR3 protein: CASSPGEGSYNEQFF

V gene: TRBV6-1
D gene: TRBD1
J gene: TRBJ2-5
clone size: .
CDR3 length: 14
CDR3 DNA: TGTGCCAGCAGTTCGAGGACAGGGCAAGAGACCCAGTACTTC
CDR3 protein: CASSSRTGQETQYF

V gene: TRBV9
D gene: .
J gene: TRBJ2-7
clone size: few
CDR3 length: 14
CDR3 DNA: TGTGCCAGCAGTTCAGGCTTACCGGCCTACGAGCAGTACTTC
CDR3 protein: CASSSGLPAYEQYF

V gene: TRBV12-3/TRBV12-4
D gene: .
J gene: TRBJ1-1
clone size: .
CDR3 length: 12
CDR3 DNA: TGTGCCAGTGCCCCCGGAGGAGGGAAGGCTTTCTTT
CDR3 protein: CASAPGGGKAFF

V gene: TRBV30
D gene: .
J gene: TRBJ2-7
clone size: .
CDR3 length: 12
CDR3 DNA: TGTGCCTGGAGTGCGCACTCCTACGAGCAGTACTTC
CDR3 protein: CAWSAHSYEQYF

V gene: TRBV6-5
D gene: TRBD2
J gene: TRBJ2-5
clone size: .
CDR3 length: 15
CDR3 DNA: TGTGCCAGCAGAGCCGGGACTAGCGCTGGGGAGACCCAGTACTTC
CDR3 protein: CASRAGTSAGETQYF

V gene: TRBV12-3/TRBV12-4
D gene: .
J gene: TRBJ2-7
clone size: .
CDR3 length: 12
CDR3 DNA: TGTGCCAGCAGTTTAGCGCTCTACGAGCAGTACTTC
CDR3 protein: CASSLALYEQYF

V gene: TRBV24-1
D gene: .
J gene: TRBJ1-2
clone size: .
CDR3 length: 13
CDR3 DNA: TGTGCCACCAGTGTAGGCCAGGGAGGTGGCTACACCTTC
CDR3 protein: CATSVGQGGGYTF

V gene: TRBV30
D gene: .
J gene: TRBJ2-1
clone size: few
CDR3 length: 13
CDR3 DNA: TGTGCCTGGAGTGTACCCTACTTGGATGAGCAGTTCTTC
CDR3 protein: CAWSVPYLDEQFF

V gene: TRBV11-2
D gene: .
J gene: TRBJ2-3
clone size: .
CDR3 length: 14
CDR3 DNA: TGTGCCAGCCGAACAGGGTTGATCACAGATACGCAGTATTTT
CDR3 protein: CASRTGLITDTQYF

V gene: TRBV5-5
D gene: .
J gene: TRBJ2-3
clone size: .
CDR3 length: 16
CDR3 DNA: TGTGCCAGCAGTGCGCGGGGCAGCACTAGCACAGATACGCAGTATTTT
CDR3 protein: CASSARGSTSTDTQYF

V gene: TRBV11-3
D gene: .
J gene: TRBJ2-5
clone size: .
CDR3 length: 14
CDR3 DNA: TGTGCCAGCAGCCTGTCACAGGGAGGAGAGACCCAGTACTTC
CDR3 protein: CASSLSQGGETQYF

V gene: TRBV29-1
D gene: TRBD1
J gene: TRBJ2-2
clone size: .
CDR3 length: 14
CDR3 DNA: TGCAGCGTTACCCGGGACAGGAACACCGGGGAGCTGTTTTTT
CDR3 protein: CSVTRDRNTGELFF

V gene: TRBV5-1
D gene: .
J gene: TRBJ1-6
clone size: .
CDR3 length: 14
CDR3 DNA: TGCGCCAGCACCGGGGGGGCAGTTAATTCACCCCTCCACTTT
CDR3 protein: CASTGGAVNSPLHF

V gene: TRBV11-3
D gene: .
J gene: TRBJ2-3
clone size: .
CDR3 length: 18
CDR3 DNA: TGTGCCAGCAGCTACCTTTGCAGGGGACACCTCTTAGTGGATACGCAGTATTTT
CDR3 protein: CASSYLCRGHLLVDTQYF

V gene: TRBV5-1
D gene: TRBD1
J gene: TRBJ2-7
clone size: .
CDR3 length: 15
CDR3 DNA: TGCGCCAGCAGCCCAGGGACAGGGGGCACCTACGAGCAGTACTTC
CDR3 protein: CASSPGTGGTYEQYF

V gene: TRBV6-5
D gene: .
J gene: TRBJ2-1
clone size: .
CDR3 length: 15
CDR3 DNA: TGTGCCAGCAGCCCGGTCGACAGGCGATACAATGAGCAGTTCTTC
CDR3 protein: CASSPVDRRYNEQFF

V gene: TRBV5-4
D gene: .
J gene: TRBJ1-1
clone size: .
CDR3 length: 17
CDR3 DNA: TGTGCCAGCAGCTTGGGAGCTGGGCGGGAGGGGGACACTGAAGCTTTCTTT
CDR3 protein: CASSLGAGREGDTEAFF

V gene: TRBV9
D gene: .
J gene: TRBJ2-7
clone size: .
CDR3 length: 14
CDR3 DNA: TGTGCCAGCAGCGTAGGACCAGGGAGATACGAGCAGTACTTC
CDR3 protein: CASSVGPGRYEQYF

V gene: TRBV19
D gene: .
J gene: TRBJ1-6
clone size: once
CDR3 length: 14
CDR3 DNA: TGTGCCAGTAGAGGAGGCTCCTATAATTCACCCCTCCACTTT
CDR3 protein: CASRGGSYNSPLHF

V gene: TRBV6-5
D gene: .
J gene: TRBJ1-1
clone size: .
CDR3 length: 14
CDR3 DNA: TGTGCCAGCAGTTCCCAGTGGGCGAACACTGAAGCTTTCTTT
CDR3 protein: CASSSQWANTEAFF

V gene: TRBV7-9
D gene: .
J gene: TRBJ1-2
clone size: .
CDR3 length: 14
CDR3 DNA: TGTGCCAGCAGCTTCGGGGCCCCCATCAGTGGCTACACCTTC
CDR3 protein: CASSFGAPISGYTF

V gene: TRBV7-9
D gene: TRBD1
J gene: TRBJ2-7
clone size: .
CDR3 length: 15
CDR3 DNA: TGTGCCAGCAGCCCAGGACAGGGGGCGGCCTACGAGCAGTACTTC
CDR3 protein: CASSPGQGAAYEQYF

V gene: TRBV6-5
D gene: .
J gene: TRBJ2-2
clone size: .
CDR3 length: 13
CDR3 DNA: TGTGCCAGCACCGGCAAGGAATCCGGGGAGCTGTTTTTT
CDR3 protein: CASTGKESGELFF

V gene: TRBV21-1
D gene: .
J gene: TRBJ1-5
clone size: .
CDR3 length: 17
CDR3 DNA: TGTGCCAGCAAGCATCTTCCGGGACAGGGCGGCAATCAGCCCCAGCATTTT
CDR3 protein: CASKHLPGQGGNQPQHF

V gene: TRBV6-1
D gene: .
J gene: TRBJ2-7
clone size: .
CDR3 length: 15
CDR3 DNA: TGTGCCAGCAGTGAAGAGAGTAGCGAACTTTACGAGCAGTACTTC
CDR3 protein: CASSEESSELYEQYF

V gene: TRBV5-1
D gene: .
J gene: TRBJ2-1
clone size: .
CDR3 length: 11
CDR3 DNA: TGCGCCAGCAGAGGCTCAAGTGAGCAGTTCTTC
CDR3 protein: CASRGSSEQFF

V gene: TRBV15
D gene: .
J gene: TRBJ1-5
clone size: .
CDR3 length: 17
CDR3 DNA: TGTGCCACCAGCAGAGAGTCCATGAGAGGAATACATCAGCCCCAGCATTTT
CDR3 protein: CATSRESMRGIHQPQHF

V gene: TRBV5-1
D gene: .
J gene: TRBJ1-1
clone size: .
CDR3 length: 15
CDR3 DNA: TGCGCCAGCAGATCTTTGTACAGGGCAGACACTGAAGCTTTCTTT
CDR3 protein: CASRSLYRADTEAFF

V gene: TRBV11-2
D gene: .
J gene: TRBJ1-1
clone size: .
CDR3 length: 12
CDR3 DNA: TGTGCCAGCAGCTTTCGAGACACTGAAGCTTTCTTT
CDR3 protein: CASSFRDTEAFF

V gene: TRBV30
D gene: .
J gene: TRBJ1-5
clone size: .
CDR3 length: 14
CDR3 DNA: TGTGCCTGGAGCATTCTGGGGTCGACTCAGCCCCAGCATTTT
CDR3 protein: CAWSILGSTQPQHF

V gene: TRBV11-3
D gene: TRBD1
J gene: TRBJ2-2
clone size: .
CDR3 length: 14
CDR3 DNA: TGTGCCAGCCGCCGGACAGGGGACGGCGGGGAGCTGTTTTTT
CDR3 protein: CASRRTGDGGELFF

V gene: TRBV12-3/TRBV12-4
D gene: .
J gene: TRBJ2-1
clone size: .
CDR3 length: 11
CDR3 DNA: TGTGCCAGCAGTTTGGGCCATGAGCAGTTCTTC
CDR3 protein: CASSLGHEQFF

V gene: TRBV6-2/TRBV6-3
D gene: .
J gene: TRBJ1-2
clone size: .
CDR3 length: 14
CDR3 DNA: TGTGCCAGCAGCGAGGCAGGGCCTGGCTATGGCTACACCTTC
CDR3 protein: CASSEAGPGYGYTF

V gene: TRBV9
D gene: .
J gene: TRBJ2-1
clone size: .
CDR3 length: 14
CDR3 DNA: TGTGCCAGCAGCCCGCGGGAAACCGGTCTTGAGCAGTTCTTC
CDR3 protein: CASSPRETGLEQFF